The clone carrying this T cell receptor beta chain has a single count. The antigen is unknown. The data derive from a study of T cell repertoires in aging, cancer and after chemotherapy. Study summary: The whole study produced a dataset of some 9 million TCR reads. General observations from the study: Untreated cancer patients had significantly lower blood TCR diversity than age-matched healthy donors. The repertoire data cannot show anything about immunological memory following chemotherapy.

TRB rearrangements spanning V, D and J were amplified using mixed TRB-A/B primers. One entry per CDR3 protein, called by TCRdb with MiXCR from the multiplex PCR reads. The table has some 2,000 distinct CDR3 sequences, about 29% seen once. With 4 bases clipped from V and 6 bases from J, the junction kept 9 bases outside the gene matches. The CDR3 loop spans 15 amino acids. The germline gives CDR1 SGHRS, CDR2 YFSETQ. Peripheral blood genomic DNA, not sorted cells or RNA, was the template. This chain connects TRBV5-1 to TRBJ2-2, with TRBD1 identical over 7 bases. The specimen was blood. This receptor was taken from a human donor with a solid tumor. The DNA for the CDR3 is TGCGCCAGCAGCATAGGACAGGAGATTTCCGGGGAGCTGTTTTTT. Its protein product is CASSIGQEISGELFF.